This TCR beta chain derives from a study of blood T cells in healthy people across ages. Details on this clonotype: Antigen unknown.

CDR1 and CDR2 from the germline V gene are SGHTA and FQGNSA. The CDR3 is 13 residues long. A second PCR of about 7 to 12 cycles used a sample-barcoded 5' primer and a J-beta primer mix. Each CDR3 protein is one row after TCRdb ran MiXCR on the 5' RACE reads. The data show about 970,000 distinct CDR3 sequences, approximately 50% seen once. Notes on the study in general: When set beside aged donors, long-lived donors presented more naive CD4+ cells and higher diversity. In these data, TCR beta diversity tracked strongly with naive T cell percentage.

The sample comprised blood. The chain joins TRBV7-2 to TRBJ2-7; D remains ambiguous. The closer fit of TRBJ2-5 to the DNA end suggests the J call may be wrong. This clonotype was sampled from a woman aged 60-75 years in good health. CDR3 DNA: TGTGCCAGCAGCAGACACGCTCAAGAGACCCAGTACTTC. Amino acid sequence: CASSRHAQETQYF.